Presented here are 17 T cell receptor beta chains from one specimen sequenced in a study of T-cell memory formation after mild COVID-19. In TCRdb, the 5' RACE reads were re-called with MiXCR into one record per CDR3 protein. This sample has approximately 300,000 distinct CDR3 sequences; about 15% occur once, and the top ten carry around 22%. The sample was PBMCs or a T cell subset sorted from them (not recorded which). The receptors originated from a man younger than 35 who had mild COVID-19 (a few samples of this study predate the infection). Cell type and time point are not known.

This clonotype was seen a few times. The gene calls are TRBV28 and TRBJ2-1; TRBD1 or TRBD2 may be the D gene (5 bases each). V dropped 1 base and J dropped 9 bases, with 19 bases sitting between them. CDR3 length: 16 amino acids. Looked up from germline, CDR1 is MDHEN and CDR2 is SYDVKM. The CDR3 DNA reads TGTGCCAGCAGTTTATCCGGGGCAGCCGCCCGGGGTGAGCAGTTCTTC. Protein: CASSLSGAAARGEQFF.

A word on this clonotype: Since a much larger clone is just one base distant, this may be a read error. This chain links TRBV5-1 with TRBJ2-1, with D possibly TRBD2 on 6 matching bases. Germline CDR1 reads SGHRS; CDR2 reads YFSETQ. There are 12 residues in the CDR3. The CDR3 loop reads CARSLEGYEQFF. CDR3 in DNA: TGCGCCAGAAGCTTGGAGGGGTATGAGCAGTTCTTC.

The sample holds a few counts of this clonotype. The rearrangement joins TRBV5-1 to TRBJ2-4, with D maybe TRBD1 (6 bases). This CDR3 has 14 residues. V was shortened by 4 bases and J by 8 bases, with 16 bases between the two germline ends. Looked up from germline, CDR1 is SGHRS and CDR2 is YFSETQ. CDR3 sequence (DNA): TGCGCCAGCAGCCTCAGGACAGAGGGATACATTCAGTACTTC. Translating it yields CASSLRTEGYIQYF.

This chain connects TRBV6-2 or TRBV6-3 to TRBJ2-6, with TRBD1 identical over 8 bases. The CDR3 runs 16 residues. The V segment lost 4 bases and the J segment 4 bases; nucleotides outside the gene matches: 6. The germline V gene has CDR1 MNHEY and CDR2 SVGEGT. Here the CDR3 DNA reads TGTGCCAGCAGTTCCCTCAGGGGGCTAGGGGCCAACGTCCTGACTTTC. Translating gives CASSSLRGLGANVLTF.

This clonotype was seen more than once but under ten times. The rearrangement links TRBV12-3 or TRBV12-4 to TRBJ1-6; 8 positions match TRBD1. This CDR3 has 13 amino acids. The junction had 4 bases not matched to a gene; V was cut back by 5 bases and J by 10 bases. In DNA form, the CDR3 reads TGTGCCAGCAGTCGCCAGGGGGCCTCACCCCTCCACTTT. Protein sequence: CASSRQGASPLHF.

The genes are TRBV4-3 and TRBJ2-5, with D tentatively TRBD2 (6 bases). The CDR3 covers 13 residues. CDR1 and CDR2 from the germline V gene are LGHNA and YSLEER. The V end was cut by 2 bases, the J end by 4 bases, with 8 bases between. The CDR3 coding sequence is TGCGCCAGCAGCCAACTGCGGGGAGAGACCCAGTACTTC. Amino acids: CASSQLRGETQYF.

This clonotype has a handful of counts. V is TRBV29-1 and J is TRBJ1-3; weak D call: TRBD1 (5 bases). CDR3 length equals 14 residues. V lost 7 bases, J lost 2 bases, and 15 bases lay in between. CDR1 is SQVTM, CDR2 ANQGSEA, per germline. CDR3 in amino acids: CSAAGFLAGNTIYF. The CDR3 DNA sequence: TGCAGCGCCGCAGGGTTTCTTGCTGGAAACACCATATATTTT.

The chain joins TRBV6-2 or TRBV6-3 to TRBJ1-1; possibly TRBD1 for D (5 bases). This CDR3 comprises 13 residues. In germline, CDR1 is MNHEY, CDR2 SVGEGT. V lost 8 bases and J 4 bases, leaving 14 bases between the germline ends. CDR3 region: CASRLAGSTEAFF. CDR3 DNA sequence: TGTGCCAGCCGATTAGCAGGGAGCACTGAAGCTTTCTTT.

The gene calls are TRBV12-5 and TRBJ1-1; the match to TRBD1 covers 9 bases. Germline V gene data show CDR1 as LGHNT and CDR2 as FRNRAP. V trimming: 0 bases; J trimming: 2 bases; junction bases outside the gene matches: 7. This CDR3 is 17 amino acids long. The CDR3 region is CASGLVLNRGLNTEAFF. The CDR3 DNA follows: TGTGCTAGTGGTTTGGTACTGAACAGGGGGCTAAACACTGAAGCTTTCTTT. Looking up the rest from reference TRBV12-5 and TRBJ1-1 gives the full variable domain: DARVTQTPRHKVTEMGQEVTMRCQPILGHNTVFWYRQTMMQGLELLAYFRNRAPLDDSGMPKDRFSAEMPDATLATLKIQPSEPRDSAVYFCASGLVLNRGLNTEAFFGQGTRLTVV.

The CDR3 DNA follows: TGTGCCAGCAGCCAAGAAGGACACAGCGGGGGGGGAGAGACCCAGTACTTC. Amino acid sequence: CASSQEGHSGGGETQYF. This rearrangement joins TRBV3-1 to TRBJ2-5; 10 bases are a match to TRBD2. V lost 0 bases to trimming and J lost 4 bases; unmatched junction nucleotides: 8. Germline CDR1 is LGHDT and CDR2 is YNNKEL (reference sequence). CDR3 length: 17 residues.

This clonotype was counted at least ten times. The V call is TRBV20-1, the J call TRBJ2-7, with D unclear. The V end lost 4 bases, the J end lost 0 bases, and 7 bases lay between the germline ends. This CDR3 comprises 12 residues. The V gene's germline CDR1 is DFQATT and CDR2 SNEGSKA (reference sequence). The CDR3 protein is CSATRNSYEQYF. The CDR3 DNA is TGCAGTGCTACTCGGAACTCCTACGAGCAGTACTTC.

V usage is TRBV6-6 and J usage is TRBJ1-1; maybe TRBD1 (6 bases). The CDR3 runs 14 residues. V dropped 2 bases and J dropped 1 base, with 8 bases sitting between them. CDR1 MNHNY and CDR2 SVGAGI come from the germline V gene (reference sequence). The CDR3 nucleotides read TGTGCCAGCAGTTACATGACAGGGAACACTGAAGCTTTCTTT. It codes for CASSYMTGNTEAFF.

V is TRBV5-1 and J is TRBJ2-2; 11 bases are shared with TRBD2. Germline values: CDR1 SGHRS, CDR2 YFSETQ. The V and J ends lost 1 base and 1 base, in that order; junction bases with no gene match: 3. The CDR3 length is 17 residues. As DNA, the CDR3 is TGCGCCAGCAGCTTGCGAACTAGCGGGAGGAACACCGGGGAGCTGTTTTTT. Protein product: CASSLRTSGRNTGELFF. Using reference TRBV5-1 and TRBJ2-2 for the parts outside the CDR3, the full variable domain is KAGVTQTPRYLIKTRGQQVTLSCSPISGHRSVSWYQQTPGQGLQFLFEYFSETQRNKGNFPGRFSGRQFSNSRSEMNVSTLELGDSALYLCASSLRTSGRNTGELFFGEGSRLTVL.

The rearrangement links TRBV7-7 to TRBJ2-5; 9 nucleotides line up with TRBD2. The V and J ends lost 1 base and 5 bases, in that order; junction bases with no gene match: 5. In germline, CDR1 is SSHAT, CDR2 FNYEAQ (reference sequence). This CDR3 is 15 amino acids long. In DNA, the CDR3 is TGTGCCAGCAGCTTAGTCGGCCTAGCGGGGGAGACCCAGTACTTC. Translated: CASSLVGLAGETQYF.

This clonotype was detected a few times. The chain uses TRBV10-3 and TRBJ2-5; D assignment may be TRBD1 or TRBD2 (6 bases each). CDR3 length: 14 amino acids. CDR1 is ENHRY and CDR2 is SYGVKD in the germline V gene. Deletions cut 6 bases from V and 9 bases from J, with 20 bases between. The CDR3 bases are TGTGCCATCAGCCCCCATTCGGGGGCCTTGGCCCAGTACTTC. It encodes CAISPHSGALAQYF.

This clonotype has at least ten counts. V usage is TRBV7-9 and J usage is TRBJ1-1, with D unresolved. The CDR3 loop spans 14 amino acids. V lost 5 bases and J 3 bases, leaving 13 bases between the germline ends. Germline V gives CDR1 SEHNR, CDR2 FQNEAQ (reference sequence). CDR3 region: CASSPSGVDTEAFF. In DNA form, the CDR3 reads TGTGCCAGCAGCCCGTCAGGCGTCGACACTGAAGCTTTCTTT.

This clonotype was recorded a few times. This chain uses TRBV7-6 with TRBJ2-2; unclear D gene. CDR3 size: 15 residues. V lost 2 bases and J lost 2, with 9 bases in between. Germline-derived CDR1 and CDR2 are SGHVS and FNYEAQ. CDR3 nucleotides: TGTGCCAGCAGCTTAATGGCCAAAAACACCGGGGAGCTGTTTTTT. Amino acid sequence: CASSLMAKNTGELFF.